This passage covers 6 T cell receptor beta chains from one sample sequenced in a study of T cells in Graves' hyperthyroidism and ophthalmopathy. The investigators amplified TCR beta CDR3 regions from RNA transcripts. RT-PCR in the first round (using the HTBI primer set) targeted the TCR CDR3. One entry per CDR3 protein, called by TCRdb with MiXCR from the multiplex PCR reads. The repertoire includes 360,000 or so distinct CDR3 sequences, about a fifth of them detected once, and about 3.5% sits in the top ten. Sequencing used blood. These receptors were obtained from a woman between 18 and 30 years old with Graves' hyperthyroidism.

Ten or more counts support this clonotype. The chain has TRBV5-1 and TRBJ1-2, with TRBD1 identical over 7 bases. Germline V gene data show CDR1 as SGHRS and CDR2 as YFSETQ. CDR3 length: 14 residues. The V gene end was trimmed by 2 bases and the J gene end by 4 bases; junction bases not matched to a gene: 5. CDR3 sequence reads: CASSFRQGGYGYTF. DNA of the CDR3: TGCGCCAGCAGCTTTCGACAGGGAGGCTATGGCTACACCTTC.

This clonotype has a handful of counts. V usage is TRBV18 and J usage is TRBJ2-1; D gene unclear. With 0 bases removed from V and 8 bases from J, the gap between germline ends came to 8 bases. Germline V gives CDR1 KGHSH, CDR2 LQKENI. CDR3 length: 13 amino acids. In nucleotides, the CDR3 is TGTGCCAGCTCACCACCGGCCCTGGATGAGCAGTTCTTC. Its protein is CASSPPALDEQFF.

This clonotype was counted ten times or more. The chain employs TRBV2 and TRBJ1-1; D uncertain. Germline assignment: CDR1 SNHLY and CDR2 FYNNEI. V lost 0 bases and J lost 4, with 6 bases in between. The CDR3 sequence is 13 residues long. Written as DNA, the CDR3 is TGTGCCAGCAGTGAAGCCGGAGGCACTGAAGCTTTCTTT. This sequence encodes CASSEAGGTEAFF. Filled out from reference TRBV2 and TRBJ1-1, the complete variable domain reads EPEVTQTPSHQVTQMGQEVILRCVPISNHLYFYWYRQILGQKVEFLVSFYNNEISEKSEIFDDQFSVERPDGSNFTLKIRSTKLEDSAMYFCASSEAGGTEAFFGQGTRLTVV.

This clonotype was seen repeatedly, ten times or more. This chain links TRBV2 with TRBJ1-2; the D gene is possibly TRBD1 (5 bases). The V gene lost 7 bases and the J gene lost 2 bases, with 11 bases spanning the gap. Germline CDR1 and CDR2: SNHLY and FYNNEI. The CDR3 length is 13 residues. CDR3 nucleotide sequence: TGTGCCAGCAACAGGCAGGTCAACTATGGCTACACCTTC. Translation gives CASNRQVNYGYTF.

Comment on this clonotype: A much bigger clone sits one base away, suggesting this may be a read error. The chain employs TRBV7-6 and TRBJ1-3, with 7 bases lining up with TRBD1. This CDR3 spans 18 amino acids. The germline V gene has CDR1 SGHVS and CDR2 FNYEAQ. Written as DNA, the CDR3 is TGTGCCAGCAGCTTTTCCCCAACAGGGGCTGCGCGCGGAAACACCACATATTTT. Translated, it gives CASSFSPTGAARGNTTYF.

The rearrangement uses TRBV7-8 and TRBJ2-5; possible D gene TRBD2, 6 bases. V gave up 5 bases and J gave up 5 bases, with 18 bases separating them. From germline, CDR1 is SGHVS and CDR2 FQNEAQ. This CDR3 contains 15 residues. The CDR3 loop is CASSKSDGGWETQYF. CDR3 in DNA: TGTGCCAGCAGCAAATCGGATGGGGGGTGGGAGACCCAGTACTTC. Filled out from reference TRBV7-8 and TRBJ2-5, the complete variable domain reads GAGVSQSPRYKVAKRGQDVALRCDPISGHVSLFWYQQALGQGPEFLTYFQNEAQLDKSGLPSDRFFAERPEGSVSTLKIQRTQQEDSAVYLCASSKSDGGWETQYFGPGTRLLVL.